One and the same sample provided the 4 T cell receptor beta chains below, sequenced in a study of blood T cell repertoires in COVID-19. Assay used: immunoSEQ multiplex PCR; TCRdb lists only in-frame clones, some missing. Among under 200,000 clones, about 85% were seen once, and the ten largest hold roughly 8%. Sequencing used PBMCs or T cells enriched from blood (not recorded which). The receptor set was obtained from a woman aged 50 to 60 who had recovered from COVID-19.

Here the CDR3 reads CASSLKWQAGDNNEQFF. CDR3 nucleotides: TGCGCCAGCAGCTTGAAATGGCAGGCGGGGGACAACAATGAGCAGTTCTTC. V usage is TRBV5-1 and J usage is TRBJ2-1, with D possibly being TRBD2 (7 bases). CDR3 length equals 17 residues. Trimming took off 1 base at V and 5 bases at J, with 19 bases between the two ends. The germline gives CDR1 SGHRS, CDR2 YFSETQ.

The J gene is TRBJ1-1, the V gene TRBV14, with 7 bases that match TRBD1. Germline CDR1 reads SGHDN; CDR2 reads FVKESK. The CDR3 totals 15 residues. V trimming: 2 bases; J trimming: 1 base; junction bases outside the gene matches: 4. In DNA form, the CDR3 reads TGTGCCAGCAGCCAAAGGGGGCTTGGGAACACTGAAGCTTTCTTT. This codes for CASSQRGLGNTEAFF. Combining the CDR3 with reference TRBV14 and TRBJ1-1 gives the whole variable domain EAGVTQFPSHSVIEKGQTVTLRCDPISGHDNLYWYRRVMGKEIKFLLHFVKESKQDESGMPNNRFLAERTGGTYSTLKVQPAELEDSGVYFCASSQRGLGNTEAFFGQGTRLTVV.

The DNA of the CDR3 is TGTGCCAGCAGTTCAGGGATGTTGAAAGAAAAACTGTTTTTT. Translating gives CASSSGMLKEKLFF. The gene calls are TRBV28 and TRBJ1-4, with a weak D call TRBD1 (5 bases). The V end lost 4 bases, the J end lost 8 bases, and 14 bases lay between the germline ends. The germline gives CDR1 MDHEN, CDR2 SYDVKM. The CDR3 loop spans 14 amino acids.

The chain recombines TRBV29-1 with TRBJ2-7, with 9 bases lining up with TRBD1. The CDR3 is made up of 14 amino acids. The J segment lost 6 bases and the V segment lost 7 bases, leaving 13 bases of the junction unmatched. CDR1 SQVTM and CDR2 ANQGSEA come from the germline V gene. CDR3 region: CSASTGTGFPEQYF. CDR3 DNA sequence: TGCAGCGCATCTACCGGGACAGGGTTCCCCGAGCAGTACTTC.